The 27 T cell receptor beta chains reported below all come from one sample, sequenced in a study of early T cells in non-severe SARS-CoV-2 infection. TCRdb recomputed calls from the 5' RACE reads with MiXCR, one row per CDR3 protein. Altogether under 100,000 distinct CDR3 sequences are present, roughly 13% being singletons, with the ten largest covering about 1.4%. The sample was whole blood. These receptors were obtained from an adult who was a healthcare worker with PCR-confirmed SARS-CoV-2 infection or an uninfected control (not recorded which).

This clonotype was found many times. The chain has TRBV11-2 and TRBJ1-1, with D possibly matching TRBD1 (6 bases). V lost 2 bases and J lost 0, with 13 bases in between. This CDR3 is built from 16 residues. Germline CDR1 and CDR2: SGHAT and FQNNGV. CDR3 amino acids: CASSLRGAYMNTEAFF. DNA for the CDR3: TGTGCCAGCAGCTTACGGGGGGCATACATGAACACTGAAGCTTTCTTT.

This clonotype was found many times. The rearrangement joins TRBV6-1 to TRBJ2-3; D unresolved. Germline V gene lookup returns CDR1 MNHNS and CDR2 SASEGT. CDR3 length: 14 amino acids. Trimming removed 7 bases at V and 1 base at J, with 12 bases between. This CDR3 reads CASKSFRGTDTQYF. CDR3 nucleotides: TGTGCCAGCAAATCGTTTAGGGGCACAGATACGCAGTATTTT.

At least ten counts were recorded for this clonotype. The rearrangement joins TRBV20-1 to TRBJ2-1, with a possible D match to TRBD2 (6 bases). Germline lookup yields CDR1 DFQATT and CDR2 SNEGSKA (reference sequence). This CDR3 region has 14 residues. The ends were cut back, 3 bases at V and 8 bases at J, with 17 bases in the middle. The CDR3, as DNA: TGCAGTGCTAGGTTTCCCGGCAGGGAGGATGAGCAGTTCTTC. This sequence encodes CSARFPGREDEQFF.

This clonotype was counted only a few times. V and J are TRBV4-3 and TRBJ2-2, with unresolved D. CDR1 and CDR2 from the germline V gene are LGHNA and YSLEER. The V end lost 0 bases, the J end lost 7 bases, and 9 bases lay between the germline ends. The length of the CDR3 is 14 residues. The CDR3 reads CASSQEIVGGELFF. The CDR3 region has the DNA TGCGCCAGCAGCCAAGAGATAGTGGGCGGGGAGCTGTTTTTT.

This clonotype was recorded at least ten times. The chain uses TRBV29-1 and TRBJ2-3; D gene unclear. The CDR3 is made up of 14 amino acids. Trimming took 4 bases from V and 2 from J, leaving 13 bases between them. Germline CDR1 and CDR2: SQVTM and ANQGSEA. The CDR3 is CSVGFGTSTDTQYF. The CDR3 DNA is TGCAGCGTTGGATTTGGTACGTCCACAGATACGCAGTATTTT.

This chain links TRBV11-1 with TRBJ2-6; unclear D gene. In germline, CDR1 is SGHAT, CDR2 FQDESV (reference sequence). The CDR3 covers 16 residues. V lost 2 bases and J 0 bases, leaving 8 bases between the germline ends. The CDR3 coding sequence is TGTGCCAGCAGCTTAAGTCCGGACTCTGGGGCCAACGTCCTGACTTTC. It is translated as CASSLSPDSGANVLTF.

The chain joins TRBV7-2 to TRBJ2-5; tentative D call: TRBD2 (7 bases). CDR1 and CDR2 from the germline V gene are SGHTA and FQGNSA. There are 16 residues in the CDR3. Trimming shortened V by 2 bases and J by 2 bases, and 15 bases separated the two germline ends. In DNA form, the CDR3 reads TGTGCCAGCAGCTTAATGTGGCGGGGGCCTCAAGAGACCCAGTACTTC. Translating it yields CASSLMWRGPQETQYF.

The rearrangement uses TRBV10-3 and TRBJ2-5; possible D gene TRBD1, 6 bases. Trimming stripped 7 bases from V and 1 base from J, with 10 bases between. This CDR3 region has 13 residues. CDR1 and CDR2 from the germline V gene are ENHRY and SYGVKD. CDR3 DNA sequence: TGTGCCATCACCCGGGACACCCAAGAGACCCAGTACTTC. Translating it yields CAITRDTQETQYF.

V gene TRBV28 combines with J gene TRBJ2-7; no firm D call. Deletions cut 8 bases from V and 0 bases from J, with 11 bases between. CDR1 and CDR2 from the germline V gene are MDHEN and SYDVKM. The CDR3 has 13 residues. DNA for the CDR3: TGTGCCAGCTCAACTACTAACTCCTACGAGCAGTACTTC. Its translation: CASSTTNSYEQYF.

This clonotype was observed a handful of times. The rearrangement uses TRBV29-1 and TRBJ2-3, with D possibly TRBD1 on 6 matching bases. The CDR3 has 14 amino acids. CDR1 SQVTM and CDR2 ANQGSEA come from the germline V gene. The V end was cut by 3 bases, the J end by 2 bases, with 12 bases between. The CDR3 DNA follows: TGCAGCGTTGACCGGGACACCCCCACAGATACGCAGTATTTT. Translation gives CSVDRDTPTDTQYF.

The sample holds many counts of this clonotype. This chain links TRBV5-1 with TRBJ2-6; D call uncertain. The CDR3 contains 15 residues. Germline CDR1 and CDR2: SGHRS and YFSETQ. The germline V and J ends were trimmed by 1 base and 0 bases, with 5 bases remaining between them. The CDR3: CASSLRFSGANVLTF. The CDR3 DNA sequence: TGCGCCAGCAGCTTGAGGTTCTCTGGGGCCAACGTCCTGACTTTC.

The J gene is TRBJ2-3, the V gene TRBV11-2, with D hard to call. Germline V gives CDR1 SGHAT, CDR2 FQNNGV. Trimming removed 0 bases from V and 1 base from J, with 5 bases in between. The CDR3 is made up of 14 amino acids. CDR3 in amino acids: CASSLEAGTDTQYF. CDR3 DNA: TGTGCCAGCAGCTTAGAGGCTGGCACAGATACGCAGTATTTT.

The gene calls are TRBV12-3 or TRBV12-4 and TRBJ1-6, with D perhaps matching TRBD1 (5 bases). This CDR3 has 16 residues. Trimming took off 2 bases at V and 0 bases at J, with 8 bases between the two ends. The CDR3 DNA reads TGTGCCAGCAGTTTAAGGGGCGTCTCCTATAATTCACCCCTCCACTTT. The encoded protein is CASSLRGVSYNSPLHF.

J is TRBJ2-1 and V is TRBV11-2, with 7 positions matching TRBD2. The germline V gene encodes CDR1 SGHAT and CDR2 FQNNGV. Trimming at V came to 7 bases and at J to 8 bases, leaving 14 bases not matched to a gene. The CDR3 runs to 15 residues. CDR3 amino acids: CASTRDYRAAHEQFF. Written as DNA, the CDR3 is TGTGCCAGCACCCGGGACTACCGCGCCGCCCATGAGCAGTTCTTC.

The genes are TRBV20-1 and TRBJ1-1, with D perhaps matching TRBD1 (6 bases). Trimming cost V 0 bases and J 1 base, with 27 bases left between them. The CDR3 has 20 residues. Germline V gives CDR1 DFQATT, CDR2 SNEGSKA (reference sequence). Here the CDR3 DNA reads TGCAGTGCTAGAGATATCAACCTACAGGGCTCGGGATCTCCGAACACTGAAGCTTTCTTT. Protein: CSARDINLQGSGSPNTEAFF.

The table lists this clonotype with many counts. V is TRBV14 and J is TRBJ1-1, with D perhaps TRBD1 (5 bases). This CDR3 contains 16 residues. Trimming took 2 bases from V and 3 from J, leaving 16 bases between them. Germline assignment: CDR1 SGHDN and CDR2 FVKESK. CDR3 in DNA: TGTGCCAGCAGCCAAAGGGGCAGTAGGTCCGACACTGAAGCTTTCTTT. Protein: CASSQRGSRSDTEAFF.

The CDR3, as DNA: TGTGCCAGCAGGACAGGTTCTAGCACAGATACGCAGTATTTT. Amino acids: CASRTGSSTDTQYF. V is TRBV12-3 or TRBV12-4 and J is TRBJ2-3; possibly TRBD1 for D (6 bases). With 6 bases removed from V and 0 bases from J, the gap between germline ends came to 10 bases. The CDR3 contains 14 residues.

Note on this clonotype: This may stem from a read error, because a much larger clone lies one nucleotide away. CDR3: CSIEDRAGNYGYTF. The CDR3, as DNA: TGCAGCATTGAAGATCGGGCAGGGAACTATGGCTACACCTTC. The gene calls are TRBV29-1 and TRBJ1-2; tentatively, D is TRBD1 (5 bases). Per the germline V gene, CDR1 is SQVTM and CDR2 is ANQGSEA. This CDR3 has 14 amino acids.

This clonotype has a handful of counts. The chain couples TRBV4-1 to TRBJ2-1; TRBD2 might be the D (7 bases). Germline V gene sequence: CDR1 MGHRA, CDR2 YSYEKL. The V end lost 9 bases, the J end lost 2 bases, and 17 bases lay between the germline ends. The CDR3 consists of 15 residues. The CDR3 DNA sequence: TGCGCCAGTGGGATCGGGGGGCTAACCTACAATGAGCAGTTCTTC. Its translation: CASGIGGLTYNEQFF.

In its sample, this clonotype was seen many times. The chain uses TRBV30 and TRBJ2-3, with TRBD1 identical over 9 bases. Germline lookup yields CDR1 GTSNPN and CDR2 SVGIG (reference sequence). With V trimmed by 2 bases and J by 0 bases, 6 bases remained unmatched. CDR3 length: 16 amino acids. The CDR3 protein is CAWSPGTGRSTDTQYF. In DNA, the CDR3 is TGTGCCTGGAGTCCTGGGACAGGGAGGAGCACAGATACGCAGTATTTT.

This clonotype was detected many times. The CDR3 nucleotides are TGTGCCAGCAGTGACAGCGAGTCAGAAGCTTTCTTT. This codes for CASSDSESEAFF. This sequence joins TRBV7-8 and TRBJ1-1; a possible D gene is TRBD1 (5 bases). This CDR3 spans 12 amino acids. Germline values: CDR1 SGHVS, CDR2 FQNEAQ. V dropped 6 bases and J dropped 8 bases, with 13 bases sitting between them.

The J gene is TRBJ2-7, the V gene TRBV18; D possibly corresponds to TRBD1 (5 bases). Germline V gene data show CDR1 as KGHSH and CDR2 as LQKENI. Between the trimmed V and J ends, which lost 5 bases and 0 bases, there was a span of 14 bases. CDR3 length equals 15 residues. The CDR3 reads CASSLQARVSYEQYF. The CDR3 bases are TGTGCCAGCTCATTACAGGCCCGGGTCTCCTACGAGCAGTACTTC.

There are a few counts of this clonotype. J is TRBJ2-5 and V is TRBV10-2; 9 nucleotides match TRBD2. There are 13 residues in the CDR3. The J segment lost 5 bases and the V segment lost 6 bases, leaving 4 bases of the junction unmatched. Germline V CDR1 and CDR2: WSHSY, SAAADI. The CDR3 nucleotides read TGCGCCAGCAGCCAGACTAGCGGTGAGACCCAGTACTTC. Its protein is CASSQTSGETQYF.

The table lists this clonotype with a few counts. The CDR3 loop is CASSQDRQRDYSYEQYF. The CDR3 DNA follows: TGTGCCAGCAGCCAAGATCGGCAGCGGGACTACTCCTACGAGCAGTACTTC. This chain joins TRBV3-1 and TRBJ2-7, with TRBD2 matching over 7 bases. The CDR3 length is 17 residues. The ends lost 0 bases at V and 0 bases at J; junction bases unmatched: 8. The germline V gene encodes CDR1 LGHDT and CDR2 YNNKEL (reference sequence).

This clonotype was observed many times. The CDR3 sequence is CASGMAGQGVKTQYF. The CDR3 DNA is TGCGCCAGCGGAATGGCGGGACAGGGAGTGAAGACCCAGTACTTC. The J gene is TRBJ2-5, the V gene TRBV5-1; TRBD1 agrees at 9 bases. After removal of 7 bases from V and 6 bases from J, the junction contained 13 bases not matched to a gene. CDR1 is SGHRS and CDR2 is YFSETQ in the germline V gene. This CDR3 contains 15 residues.

The chain carries TRBV5-4 and TRBJ2-1; D gene unclear. The CDR3 is 16 amino acids. Germline V CDR1 and CDR2: SGHNT, YYREEE (reference sequence). The ends were cut back, 0 bases at V and 5 bases at J, with 15 bases in the middle. The CDR3 is CASSLGGTRYNNEQFF. For the CDR3, the DNA is TGTGCCAGCAGCTTGGGCGGAACCCGGTACAACAATGAGCAGTTCTTC.

This clonotype was found many times. The chain combines TRBV18 with TRBJ2-1; 8 bases fit TRBD2. The length of the CDR3 is 16 residues. The V and J ends lost 2 bases and 10 bases, in that order; junction bases with no gene match: 13. Germline V gene lookup returns CDR1 KGHSH and CDR2 LQKENI. In DNA, the CDR3 is TGTGCCAGCTCACCAGATGGGGCGGGGGGCCCCCGGGAGCAGTTCTTC. Its protein is CASSPDGAGGPREQFF. Full variable domain (rest looked up from reference TRBV18 and TRBJ2-1): NAGVMQNPRHLVRRRGQEARLRCSPMKGHSHVYWYRQLPEEGLKFMVYLQKENIIDESGMPKERFSAEFPKEGPSILRIQQVVRGDSAAYFCASSPDGAGGPREQFFGPGTRLTVL.